The entry below gives a single T cell receptor (beta chain) sequence along with its context. Its antigen is unidentified. Generated by immunoSEQ multiplex PCR, the TCRdb table keeps only in-frame clones and is missing some. The data show approximately 21,000 clones, 85% to 95% seen once. Regulatory T cells were sorted as CD4+CD25hiCD127low/negative cells. This sample is drawn from a study of B cell selection in AIRE deficiency. Study conclusions and caveats: Roughly 28% of healthy-donor shared Treg TCRbeta sequences appeared in patient Tconv cells.

This CDR3 is built from 17 residues. Losses at the gene ends were 3 bases for V and 5 bases for J; bases not matched to a gene: 8. Germline loops: CDR1 SEHNR, CDR2 FQNEAQ (reference sequence). This sequence was found in a human donor with AIRE deficiency. The chain combines TRBV7-9 with TRBJ1-6; 9 bases align to TRBD1. The sequenced sample consisted of Tregs sorted from PBMCs. The CDR3 spells CASSFRDREWDNSPLHF. DNA for the CDR3: TGTGCCAGCAGCTTCCGGGACAGGGAGTGGGATAATTCACCCCTCCACTTT.